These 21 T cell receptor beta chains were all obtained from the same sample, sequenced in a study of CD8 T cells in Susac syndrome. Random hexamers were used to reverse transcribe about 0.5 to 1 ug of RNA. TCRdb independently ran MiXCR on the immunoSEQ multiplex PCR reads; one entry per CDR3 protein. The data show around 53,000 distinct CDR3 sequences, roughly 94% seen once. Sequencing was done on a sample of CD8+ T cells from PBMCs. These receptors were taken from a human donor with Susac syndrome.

This CDR3 is CSANDRGTMAIAKNIQYF. CDR3 DNA sequence: TGCAGTGCTAACGACAGGGGGACCATGGCTATAGCCAAAAACATTCAGTACTTC. The chain uses TRBV20-1 and TRBJ2-4; 9 positions match TRBD1. The CDR3 is 18 amino acids. The junction had 13 bases not matched to a gene; V was cut back by 4 bases and J by 0 bases. Germline-derived CDR1 and CDR2 are DFQATT and SNEGSKA (reference sequence).

CDR3 sequence (DNA): TGTGCCAGCAGCCATCGCCAGGGGGCGAATTTGGAGACCCAGTACTTC. Its translation: CASSHRQGANLETQYF. The chain recombines TRBV9 with TRBJ2-5; 8 nucleotides agree with TRBD1. From germline, CDR1 is SGDLS and CDR2 YYNGEE. Germline trimming cut 4 bases from V and 5 bases from J; bases unmatched to any gene: 13. This CDR3 is 16 amino acids long.

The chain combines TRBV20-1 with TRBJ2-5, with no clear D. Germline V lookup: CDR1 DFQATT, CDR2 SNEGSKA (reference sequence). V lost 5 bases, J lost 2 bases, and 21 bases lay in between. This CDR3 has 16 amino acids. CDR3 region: CSARRFTPLNQETQYF. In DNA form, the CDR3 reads TGCAGTGCTCGACGTTTCACCCCGTTAAATCAAGAGACCCAGTACTTC.

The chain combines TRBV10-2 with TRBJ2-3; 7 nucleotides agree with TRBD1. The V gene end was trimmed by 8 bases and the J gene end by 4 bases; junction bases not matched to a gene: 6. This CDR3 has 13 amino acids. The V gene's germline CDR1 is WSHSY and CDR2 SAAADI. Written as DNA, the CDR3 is TGCGCCAGCTCCCAGACAGGGCCAGATACGCAGTATTTT. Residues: CASSQTGPDTQYF.

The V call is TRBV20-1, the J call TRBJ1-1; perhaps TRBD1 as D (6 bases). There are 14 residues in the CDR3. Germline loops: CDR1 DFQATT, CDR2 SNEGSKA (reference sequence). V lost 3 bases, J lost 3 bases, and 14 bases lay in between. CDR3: CSASREDSHTEAFF. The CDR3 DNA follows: TGCAGTGCTAGCCGGGAGGACAGCCACACTGAAGCTTTCTTT.

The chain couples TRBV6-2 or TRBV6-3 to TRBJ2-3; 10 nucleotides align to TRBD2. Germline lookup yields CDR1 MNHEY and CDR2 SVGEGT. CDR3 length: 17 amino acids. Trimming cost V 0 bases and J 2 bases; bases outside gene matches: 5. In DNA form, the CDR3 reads TGTGCCAGCAGTTACTCGGTCCTAGCGGGGGACACAGATACGCAGTATTTT. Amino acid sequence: CASSYSVLAGDTDTQYF.

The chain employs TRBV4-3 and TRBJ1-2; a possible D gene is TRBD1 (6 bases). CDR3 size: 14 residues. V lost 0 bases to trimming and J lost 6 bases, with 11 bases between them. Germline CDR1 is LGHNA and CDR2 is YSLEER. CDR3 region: CASSQDQGNHGYTF. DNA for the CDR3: TGCGCCAGCAGCCAAGATCAGGGGAACCATGGCTACACCTTC.

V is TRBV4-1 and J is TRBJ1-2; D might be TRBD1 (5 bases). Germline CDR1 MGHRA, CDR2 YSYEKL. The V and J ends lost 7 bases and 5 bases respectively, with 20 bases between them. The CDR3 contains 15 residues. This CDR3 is CASNPNWGAGYGYTF. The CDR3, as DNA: TGCGCCAGCAACCCGAACTGGGGCGCTGGATATGGCTACACCTTC.

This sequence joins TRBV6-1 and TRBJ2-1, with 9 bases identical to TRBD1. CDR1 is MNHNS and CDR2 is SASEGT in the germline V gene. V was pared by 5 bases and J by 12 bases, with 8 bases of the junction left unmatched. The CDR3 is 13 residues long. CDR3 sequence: CASSPHRGRRQFF. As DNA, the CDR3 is TGTGCCAGCAGTCCTCACAGGGGGCGCCGGCAGTTCTTC.

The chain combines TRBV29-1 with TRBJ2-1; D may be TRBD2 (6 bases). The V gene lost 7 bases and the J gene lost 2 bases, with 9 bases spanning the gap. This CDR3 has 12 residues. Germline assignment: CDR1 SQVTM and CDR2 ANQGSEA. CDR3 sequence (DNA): TGCAGCGGCGGGGTCACCTACAATGAGCAGTTCTTC. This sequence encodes CSGGVTYNEQFF.

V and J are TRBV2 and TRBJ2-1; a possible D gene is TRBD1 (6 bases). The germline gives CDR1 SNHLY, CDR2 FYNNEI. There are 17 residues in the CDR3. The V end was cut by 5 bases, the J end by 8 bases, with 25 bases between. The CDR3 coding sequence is TGTGCCAGCAGTTACAAGCACAGGGTCAACTTTGCCGATGAGCAGTTCTTC. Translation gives CASSYKHRVNFADEQFF.

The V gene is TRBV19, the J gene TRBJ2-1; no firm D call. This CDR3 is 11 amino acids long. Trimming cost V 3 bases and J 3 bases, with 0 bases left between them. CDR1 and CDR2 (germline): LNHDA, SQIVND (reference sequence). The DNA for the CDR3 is TGTGCCAGTAGTATCTACAATGAGCAGTTCTTC. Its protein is CASSIYNEQFF.

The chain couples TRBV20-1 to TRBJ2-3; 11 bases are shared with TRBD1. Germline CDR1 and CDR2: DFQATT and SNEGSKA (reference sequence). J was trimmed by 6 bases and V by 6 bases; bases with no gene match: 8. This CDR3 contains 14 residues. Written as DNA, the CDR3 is TGCAGTGCCGGGACAGGGGGAACCCCGGATACGCAGTATTTT. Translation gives CSAGTGGTPDTQYF.

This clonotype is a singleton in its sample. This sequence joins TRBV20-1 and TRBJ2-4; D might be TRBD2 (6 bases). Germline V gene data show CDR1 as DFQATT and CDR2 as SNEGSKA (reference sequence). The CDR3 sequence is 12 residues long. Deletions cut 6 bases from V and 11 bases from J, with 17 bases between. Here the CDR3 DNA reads TGCAGTGCAGCAGGTAGCGGCCCTTTTCAGTACTTC. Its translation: CSAAGSGPFQYF.

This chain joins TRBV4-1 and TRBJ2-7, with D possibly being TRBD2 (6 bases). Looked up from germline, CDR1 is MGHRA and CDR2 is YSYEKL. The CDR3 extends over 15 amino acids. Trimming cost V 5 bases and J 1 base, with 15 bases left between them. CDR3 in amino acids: CASSDSAGRSYEQYF. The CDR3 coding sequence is TGCGCCAGCAGCGACTCCGCGGGGAGGTCCTACGAGCAGTACTTC.

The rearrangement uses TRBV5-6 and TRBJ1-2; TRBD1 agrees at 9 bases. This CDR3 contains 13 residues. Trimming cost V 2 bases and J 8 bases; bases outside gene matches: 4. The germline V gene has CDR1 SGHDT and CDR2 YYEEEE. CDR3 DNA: TGTGCCAGCAGCTTCACAGGGGGCAGGGGCTACACCTTC. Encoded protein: CASSFTGGRGYTF.

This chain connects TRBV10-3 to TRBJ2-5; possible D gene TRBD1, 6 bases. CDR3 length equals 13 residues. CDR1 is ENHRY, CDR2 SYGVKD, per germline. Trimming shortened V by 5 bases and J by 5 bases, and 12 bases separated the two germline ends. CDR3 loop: CAISNWGRETQYF. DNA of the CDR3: TGTGCCATCAGTAATTGGGGGCGGGAGACCCAGTACTTC.

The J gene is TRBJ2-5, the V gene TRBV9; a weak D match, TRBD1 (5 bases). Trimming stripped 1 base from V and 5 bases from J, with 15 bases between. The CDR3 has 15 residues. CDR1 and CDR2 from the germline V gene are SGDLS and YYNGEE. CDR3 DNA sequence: TGTGCCAGCAGCGTACAGGGTCGGCCCCGGGAGACCCAGTACTTC. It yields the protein CASSVQGRPRETQYF.

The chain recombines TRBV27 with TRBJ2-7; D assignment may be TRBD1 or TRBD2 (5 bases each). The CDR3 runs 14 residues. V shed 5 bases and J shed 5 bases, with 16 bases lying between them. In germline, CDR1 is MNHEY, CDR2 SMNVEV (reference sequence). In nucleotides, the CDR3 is TGTGCCAGCAGTCTGGGACGCGGCAGCGACGAGCAGTACTTC. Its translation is CASSLGRGSDEQYF.

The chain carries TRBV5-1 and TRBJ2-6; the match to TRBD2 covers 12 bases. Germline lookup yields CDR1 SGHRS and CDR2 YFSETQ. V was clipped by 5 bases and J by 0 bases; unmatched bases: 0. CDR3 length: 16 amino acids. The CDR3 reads CASRGLAGSGANVLTF. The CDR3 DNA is TGCGCCAGCAGGGGACTAGCGGGCTCTGGGGCCAACGTCCTGACTTTC.

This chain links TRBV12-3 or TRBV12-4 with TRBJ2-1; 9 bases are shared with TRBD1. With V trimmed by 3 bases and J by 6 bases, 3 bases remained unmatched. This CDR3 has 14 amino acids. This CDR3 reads CASSLGTGLNEQFF. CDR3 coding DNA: TGTGCCAGCAGTTTGGGGACAGGGCTCAATGAGCAGTTCTTC.